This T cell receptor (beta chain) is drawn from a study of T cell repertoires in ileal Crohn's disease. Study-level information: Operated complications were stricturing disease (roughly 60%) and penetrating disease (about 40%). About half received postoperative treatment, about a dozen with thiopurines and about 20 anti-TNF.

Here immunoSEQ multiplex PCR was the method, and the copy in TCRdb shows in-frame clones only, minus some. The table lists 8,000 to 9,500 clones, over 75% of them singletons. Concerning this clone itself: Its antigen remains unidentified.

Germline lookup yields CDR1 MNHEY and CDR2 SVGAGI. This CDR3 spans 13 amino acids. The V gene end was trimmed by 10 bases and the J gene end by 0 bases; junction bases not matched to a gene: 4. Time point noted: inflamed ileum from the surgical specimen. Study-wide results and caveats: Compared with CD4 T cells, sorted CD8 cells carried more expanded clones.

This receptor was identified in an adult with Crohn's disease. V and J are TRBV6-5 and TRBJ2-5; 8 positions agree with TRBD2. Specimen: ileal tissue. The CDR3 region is CATGGGNQETQYF. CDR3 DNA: TGTGCCACCGGGGGGGGCAACCAAGAGACCCAGTACTTC.